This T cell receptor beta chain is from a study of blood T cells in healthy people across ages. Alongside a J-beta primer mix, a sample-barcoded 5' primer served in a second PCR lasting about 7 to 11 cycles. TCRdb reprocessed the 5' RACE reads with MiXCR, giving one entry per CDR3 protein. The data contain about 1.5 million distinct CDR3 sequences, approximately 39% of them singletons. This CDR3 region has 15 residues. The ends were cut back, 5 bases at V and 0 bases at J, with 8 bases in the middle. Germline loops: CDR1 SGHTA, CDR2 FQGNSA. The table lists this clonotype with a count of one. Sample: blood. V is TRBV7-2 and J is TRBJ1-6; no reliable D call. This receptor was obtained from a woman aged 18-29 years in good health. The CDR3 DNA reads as TGTGCCAGCAGCACTGAGAGCTCCTATAATTCACCCCTCCACTTT. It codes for CASSTESSYNSPLHF.